This T cell receptor (beta chain) was documented in a study of OX40 agonist ivuxolimab in advanced cancers. This CDR3 has 15 amino acids. The V gene lost 3 bases and the J gene lost 4 bases, with 16 bases spanning the gap. CDR1 is SGDLS, CDR2 YYNGEE, per germline. Profiling relied on immunoSEQ multiplex PCR, and the TCRdb table lists in-frame clones only, not all of them. The sample gives 45,000 to 60,000 clones, 85% to 95% of which show up once; around 24% is in the top ten. The sample here was CD4+ or CD8+ T cells sorted from blood, taken in a trial of the OX40 agonist ivuxolimab. The chain is built from TRBV9 and TRBJ1-1; possibly TRBD1 for D (5 bases). The clonotype originates from an adult with an advanced solid tumor such as melanoma, head and neck, liver or kidney cancer. This CDR3 reads CASSAPQGVGTEAFF. CDR3 sequence (DNA): TGTGCCAGCAGCGCCCCTCAGGGAGTCGGCACTGAAGCTTTCTTT.